This paragraph reports one T cell receptor (beta chain). Its antigen is as yet unknown. The data originate from a study of STAT5B mutations in CD4+ large granular lymphocyte leukemia. The method was immunoSEQ multiplex PCR; TCRdb's version includes in-frame clones alone and lacks a portion of them. The sample gives tens of thousands of clones, approximately 81% of which show up once; roughly 0.4% is in the top ten. Study observations and caveats: About 24% of private leukemic clonotypes occurred rarely in other patients' non-leukemic repertoires. Patient CD4-sorted repertoires stayed more clonal than healthy ones after leukemic-clone removal. Top patient clones used TRBV06 genes more often: 8/27 versus 2/35 in controls.

CDR3 length: 12 amino acids. V was trimmed by 0 bases and J by 8 bases, leaving 7 bases between them. Germline lookup yields CDR1 SEHNR and CDR2 FQNEAQ (reference sequence). The chain combines TRBV7-9 with TRBJ1-2; D ambiguous. This receptor was taken from a human donor in good health. Sequencing was carried out using CD4+ T cells from blood buffy coats. The CDR3 region is CASSLARMGYTF. The CDR3 bases are TGTGCCAGCAGCTTAGCCCGGATGGGCTACACCTTC.